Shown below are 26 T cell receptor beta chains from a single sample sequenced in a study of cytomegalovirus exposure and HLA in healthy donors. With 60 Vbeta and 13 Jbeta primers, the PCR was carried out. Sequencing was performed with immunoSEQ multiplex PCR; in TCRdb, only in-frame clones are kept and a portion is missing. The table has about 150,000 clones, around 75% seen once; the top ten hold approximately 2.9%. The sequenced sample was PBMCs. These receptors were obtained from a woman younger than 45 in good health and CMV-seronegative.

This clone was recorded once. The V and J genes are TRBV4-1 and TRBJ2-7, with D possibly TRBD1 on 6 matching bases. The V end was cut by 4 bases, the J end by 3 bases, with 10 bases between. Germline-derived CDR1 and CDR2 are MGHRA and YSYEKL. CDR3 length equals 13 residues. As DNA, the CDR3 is TGCGCCAGCAGCCCGGACAGCCACTACGAGCAGTACTTC. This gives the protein CASSPDSHYEQYF.

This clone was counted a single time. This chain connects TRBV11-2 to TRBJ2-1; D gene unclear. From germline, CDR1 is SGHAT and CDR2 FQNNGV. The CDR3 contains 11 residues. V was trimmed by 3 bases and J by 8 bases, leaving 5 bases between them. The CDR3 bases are TGTGCCAGCAGCTTTTATCATGAGCAGTTCTTC. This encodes CASSFYHEQFF.

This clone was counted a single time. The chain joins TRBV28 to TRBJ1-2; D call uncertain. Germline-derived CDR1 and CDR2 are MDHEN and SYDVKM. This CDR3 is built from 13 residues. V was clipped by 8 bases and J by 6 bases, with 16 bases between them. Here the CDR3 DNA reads TGTGCCAGCGCGGCAGACCACAATGATGGCTACACCTTC. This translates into CASAADHNDGYTF.

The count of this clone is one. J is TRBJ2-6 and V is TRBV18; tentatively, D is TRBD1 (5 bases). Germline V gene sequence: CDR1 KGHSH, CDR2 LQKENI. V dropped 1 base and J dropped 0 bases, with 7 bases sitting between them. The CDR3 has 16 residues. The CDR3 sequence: CASSPRGHSGANVLTF. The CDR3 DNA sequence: TGTGCCAGCTCACCACGGGGCCACTCTGGGGCCAACGTCCTGACTTTC. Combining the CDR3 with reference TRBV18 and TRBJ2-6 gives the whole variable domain NAGVMQNPRHLVRRRGQEARLRCSPMKGHSHVYWYRQLPEEGLKFMVYLQKENIIDESGMPKERFSAEFPKEGPSILRIQQVVRGDSAAYFCASSPRGHSGANVLTFGAGSRLTVL.

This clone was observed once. CDR3 nucleotides: TGTGCCAGCAGCATGATAGCGGGGAGTACAGATACGCAGTATTTT. It encodes CASSMIAGSTDTQYF. The chain joins TRBV7-2 to TRBJ2-3, with 8 bases that match TRBD2. CDR3 length equals 15 residues. V lost 5 bases, J lost 3 bases, and 7 bases stayed unmatched. Germline V gene data show CDR1 as SGHTA and CDR2 as FQGNSA. The variable domain in full, completed from reference TRBV7-2 and TRBJ2-3, reads GAGVSQSPSNKVTEKGKDVELRCDPISGHTALYWYRQSLGQGLEFLIYFQGNSAPDKSGLPSDRFSAERTGGSVSTLTIQRTQQEDSAVYLCASSMIAGSTDTQYFGPGTRLTVL.

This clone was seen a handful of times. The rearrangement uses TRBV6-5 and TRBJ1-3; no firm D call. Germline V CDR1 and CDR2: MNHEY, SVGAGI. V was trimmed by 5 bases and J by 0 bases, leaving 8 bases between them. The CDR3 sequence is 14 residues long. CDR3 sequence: CASSAPYSGNTIYF. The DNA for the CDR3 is TGTGCCAGCAGTGCGCCATACTCTGGAAACACCATATATTTT.

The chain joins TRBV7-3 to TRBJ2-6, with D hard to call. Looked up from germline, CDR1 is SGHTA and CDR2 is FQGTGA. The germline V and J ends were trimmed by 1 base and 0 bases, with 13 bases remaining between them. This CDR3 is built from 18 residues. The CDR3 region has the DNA TGTGCCAGCAGCTTAAGGGCTGCAAAGAGCTCTGGGGCCAACGTCCTGACTTTC. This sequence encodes CASSLRAAKSSGANVLTF.

This chain's CDR3 is CASSVDRSFNQPQHF. CDR3 bases: TGTGCCAGCAGTGTGGACAGGAGCTTCAATCAGCCCCAGCATTTT. V is TRBV2 and J is TRBJ1-5, with 7 nucleotides matching TRBD1. There are 15 residues in the CDR3. The junction had 6 bases not matched to a gene; V was cut back by 4 bases and J by 3 bases. Germline V lookup: CDR1 SNHLY, CDR2 FYNNEI.

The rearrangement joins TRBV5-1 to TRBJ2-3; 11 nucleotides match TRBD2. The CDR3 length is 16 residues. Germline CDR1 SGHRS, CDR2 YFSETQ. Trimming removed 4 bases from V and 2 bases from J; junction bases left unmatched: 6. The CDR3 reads CASSLGTSGHTDTQYF. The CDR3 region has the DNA TGCGCCAGCAGCCTCGGGACTAGCGGTCACACAGATACGCAGTATTTT. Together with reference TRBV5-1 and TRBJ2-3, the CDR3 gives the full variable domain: KAGVTQTPRYLIKTRGQQVTLSCSPISGHRSVSWYQQTPGQGLQFLFEYFSETQRNKGNFPGRFSGRQFSNSRSEMNVSTLELGDSALYLCASSLGTSGHTDTQYFGPGTRLTVL.

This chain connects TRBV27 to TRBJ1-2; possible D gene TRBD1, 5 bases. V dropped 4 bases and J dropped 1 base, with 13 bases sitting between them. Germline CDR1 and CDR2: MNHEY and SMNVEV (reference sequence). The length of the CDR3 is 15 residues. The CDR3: CASSSTSGINYGYTF. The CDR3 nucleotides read TGTGCCAGCAGTTCTACCTCAGGGATTAACTATGGCTACACCTTC.

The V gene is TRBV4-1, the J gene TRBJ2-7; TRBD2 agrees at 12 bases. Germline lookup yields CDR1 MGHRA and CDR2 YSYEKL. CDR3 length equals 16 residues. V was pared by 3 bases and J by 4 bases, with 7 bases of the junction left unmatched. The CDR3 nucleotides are TGCGCCAGCAGCCAGACTAGCGGGAGAGCTTCATACGAGCAGTACTTC. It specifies CASSQTSGRASYEQYF.

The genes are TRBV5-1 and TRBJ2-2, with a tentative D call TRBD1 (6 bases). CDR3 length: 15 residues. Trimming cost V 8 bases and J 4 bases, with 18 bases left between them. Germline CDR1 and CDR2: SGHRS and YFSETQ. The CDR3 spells CASQTGTLLTGELFF. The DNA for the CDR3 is TGCGCCAGTCAGACCGGGACACTTCTCACCGGGGAGCTGTTTTTT.

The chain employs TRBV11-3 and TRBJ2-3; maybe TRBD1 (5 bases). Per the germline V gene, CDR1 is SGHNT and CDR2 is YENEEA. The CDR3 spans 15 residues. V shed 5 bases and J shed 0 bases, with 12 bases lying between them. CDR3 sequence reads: CASSPRPGSTDTQYF. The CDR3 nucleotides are TGTGCCAGCAGCCCCCGGCCAGGGAGCACAGATACGCAGTATTTT.

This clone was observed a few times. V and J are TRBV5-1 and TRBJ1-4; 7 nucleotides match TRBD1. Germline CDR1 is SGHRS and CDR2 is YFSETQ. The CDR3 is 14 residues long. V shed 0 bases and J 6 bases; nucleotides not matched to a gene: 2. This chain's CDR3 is CASSLGQGDEKLFF. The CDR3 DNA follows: TGCGCCAGCAGCTTGGGACAGGGCGATGAAAAACTGTTTTTT.

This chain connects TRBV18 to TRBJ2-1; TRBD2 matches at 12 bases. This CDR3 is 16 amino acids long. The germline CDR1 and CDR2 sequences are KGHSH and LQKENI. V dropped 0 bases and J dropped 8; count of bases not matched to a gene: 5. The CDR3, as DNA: TGTGCCAGCTCACCACCTACTAGCGGGAGGTGGGATGAGCAGTTCTTC. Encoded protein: CASSPPTSGRWDEQFF.

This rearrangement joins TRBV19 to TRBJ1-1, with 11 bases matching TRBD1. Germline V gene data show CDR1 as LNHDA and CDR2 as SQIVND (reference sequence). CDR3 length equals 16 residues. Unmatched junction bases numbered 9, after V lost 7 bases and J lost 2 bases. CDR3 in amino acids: CASTPRGQGVNTEAFF. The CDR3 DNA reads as TGTGCCAGTACCCCAAGGGGACAGGGGGTAAACACTGAAGCTTTCTTT.

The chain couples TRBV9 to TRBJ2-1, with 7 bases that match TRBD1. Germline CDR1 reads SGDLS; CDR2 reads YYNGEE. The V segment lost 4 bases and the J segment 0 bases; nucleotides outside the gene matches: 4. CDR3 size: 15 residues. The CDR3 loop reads CASSPRDSSYNEQFF. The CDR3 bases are TGTGCCAGCAGCCCGAGGGACAGCTCCTACAATGAGCAGTTCTTC. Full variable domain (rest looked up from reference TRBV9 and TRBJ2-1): DSGVTQTPKHLITATGQRVTLRCSPRSGDLSVYWYQQSLDQGLQFLIQYYNGEERAKGNILERFSAQQFPDLHSELNLSSLELGDSALYFCASSPRDSSYNEQFFGPGTRLTVL.

For the CDR3, the DNA is TGTGCCAGCAGTTGGACTACACTACCCTACGAGCAGTACTTC. Protein product: CASSWTTLPYEQYF. The rearrangement uses TRBV28 and TRBJ2-7; a weak D match, TRBD2 (6 bases). Germline V gene sequence: CDR1 MDHEN, CDR2 SYDVKM. The CDR3 extends over 14 amino acids. V gave up 4 bases and J gave up 2 bases, with 12 bases separating them.

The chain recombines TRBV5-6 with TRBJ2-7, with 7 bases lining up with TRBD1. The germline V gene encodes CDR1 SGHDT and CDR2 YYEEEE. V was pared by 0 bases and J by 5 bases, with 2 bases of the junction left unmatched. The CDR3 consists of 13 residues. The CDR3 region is CASSLETGDEQYF. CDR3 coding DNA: TGTGCCAGCAGCTTGGAAACAGGGGACGAGCAGTACTTC.

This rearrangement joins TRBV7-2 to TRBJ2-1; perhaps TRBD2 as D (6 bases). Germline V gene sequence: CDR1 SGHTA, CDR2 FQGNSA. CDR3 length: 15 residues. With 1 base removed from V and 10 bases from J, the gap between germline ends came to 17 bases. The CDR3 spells CASSLVVQPGGEQFF. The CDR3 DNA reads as TGTGCCAGCAGCTTAGTGGTACAGCCCGGGGGAGAGCAGTTCTTC.

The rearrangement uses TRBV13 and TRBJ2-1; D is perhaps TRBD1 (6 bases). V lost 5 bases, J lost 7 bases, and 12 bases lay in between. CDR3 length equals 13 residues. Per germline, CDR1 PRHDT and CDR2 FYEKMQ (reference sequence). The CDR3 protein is CASSRTVRNEQFF. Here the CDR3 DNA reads TGTGCCAGCAGCCGGACAGTCAGAAATGAGCAGTTCTTC.

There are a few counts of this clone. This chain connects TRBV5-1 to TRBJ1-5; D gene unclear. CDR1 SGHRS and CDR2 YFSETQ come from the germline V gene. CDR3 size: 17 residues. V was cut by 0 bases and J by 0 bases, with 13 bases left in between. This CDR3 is CASSLGPTDYSNQPQHF. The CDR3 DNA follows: TGCGCCAGCAGCTTGGGTCCTACAGACTATAGCAATCAGCCCCAGCATTTT.

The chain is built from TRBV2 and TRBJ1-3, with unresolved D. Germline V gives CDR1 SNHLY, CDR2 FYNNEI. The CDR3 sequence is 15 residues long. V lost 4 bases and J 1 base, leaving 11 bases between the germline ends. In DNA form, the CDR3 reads TGTGCCAGCAGTGCCGGGAGGCAATCTGGAAACACCATATATTTT. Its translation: CASSAGRQSGNTIYF.

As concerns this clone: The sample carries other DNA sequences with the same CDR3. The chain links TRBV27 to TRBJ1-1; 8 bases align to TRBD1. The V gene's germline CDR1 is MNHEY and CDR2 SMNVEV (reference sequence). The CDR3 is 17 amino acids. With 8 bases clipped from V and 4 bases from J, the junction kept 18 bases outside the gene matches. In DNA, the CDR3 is TGTGCCAGCTCCCCGGCTACTTTGGACAGGGTCAGCACTGAAGCTTTCTTT. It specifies CASSPATLDRVSTEAFF.

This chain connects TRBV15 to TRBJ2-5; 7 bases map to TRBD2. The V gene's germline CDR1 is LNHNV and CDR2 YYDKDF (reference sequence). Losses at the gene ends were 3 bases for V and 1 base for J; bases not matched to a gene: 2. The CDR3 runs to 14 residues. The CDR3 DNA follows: TGTGCCACCAGCAGTAGGACTAGCCAAGAGACCCAGTACTTC. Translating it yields CATSSRTSQETQYF.

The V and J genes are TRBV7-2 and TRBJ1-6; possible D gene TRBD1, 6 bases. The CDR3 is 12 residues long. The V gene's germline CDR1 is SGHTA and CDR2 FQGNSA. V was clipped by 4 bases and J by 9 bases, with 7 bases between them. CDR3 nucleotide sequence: TGTGCCAGCAGCTCCAGGGGTTCACCCCTCCACTTT. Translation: CASSSRGSPLHF.